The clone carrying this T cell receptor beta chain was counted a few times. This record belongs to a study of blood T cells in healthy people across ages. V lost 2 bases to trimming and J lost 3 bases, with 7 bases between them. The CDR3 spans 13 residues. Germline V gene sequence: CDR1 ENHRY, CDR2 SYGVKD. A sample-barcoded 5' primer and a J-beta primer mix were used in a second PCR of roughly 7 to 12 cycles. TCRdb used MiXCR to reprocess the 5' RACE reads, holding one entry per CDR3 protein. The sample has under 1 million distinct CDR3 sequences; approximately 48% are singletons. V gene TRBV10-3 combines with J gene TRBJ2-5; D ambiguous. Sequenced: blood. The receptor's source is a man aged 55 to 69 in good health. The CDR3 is CAISEAGEETQYF. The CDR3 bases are TGTGCCATCAGTGAGGCAGGAGAAGAGACCCAGTACTTC.